The rows below give T cell receptor beta chains drawn from one sample of a study of blood T cells in healthy people across ages. From the 5' RACE reads, TCRdb called clonotypes with MiXCR, one entry per CDR3 protein. Of around 1,500,000 distinct CDR3 sequences in the sample, roughly 40% were seen once. The specimen was blood. The receptors shown here come from a woman under 30 in good health. Each CDR3 is given with its conserved first and last residue.

j_call v_call cdr3_aa
TRBJ2-5 TRBV6-6 CASSYGRETPQETQYF
TRBJ2-1 TRBV4-1 CASSPSALAVNEQFF
TRBJ2-1 TRBV18 CASSPRETNEQFF
TRBJ2-2 TRBV11-2 CASSWGVWQTHTGELFF
TRBJ1-1 TRBV20-1 CSGVQGAWGTEAFF
TRBJ2-7 TRBV19 CASSVTGTGAYEQYF
TRBJ2-3 TRBV20-1 CSASGAGQGTDTQYF
TRBJ2-7 TRBV29-1 CSVVTRVYEQYF
TRBJ1-2 TRBV5-1 CASSLRTGGAGGYTF
TRBJ2-3 TRBV10-3 CAITQGVGGDTQYF
TRBJ2-5 TRBV29-1 CSVAGLQETQYF
TRBJ2-1 TRBV5-8 CASSLGDRGRESSYNEQFF
TRBJ2-3 TRBV20-1 CSVGPGTGPSDTQYF
TRBJ2-1 TRBV27 CASSPTGPPYNEQFF
TRBJ2-5 TRBV12-3/TRBV12-4 CASSFGGGASETQYF
TRBJ2-3 TRBV6-2/TRBV6-3 CASSPTRTSGQISTDTQYF
TRBJ2-3 TRBV30 CAWSHGGTQYF
TRBJ2-3 TRBV20-1 CSARAGVAGLDTQYF
TRBJ2-5 TRBV10-3 CAISARLAGDLETQYF
TRBJ1-5 TRBV21-1 CASSSHGTGGQPQHF
. TRBV20-1 CSARFRDRPYEQYF
TRBJ2-3 TRBV20-1 CSARDARRPTGGTDTQYF
TRBJ1-1 TRBV5-1 CASSTGNTEAFF
TRBJ1-2 TRBV7-2 CASSPGQATPANYGYTF
TRBJ2-5 TRBV6-6 CASSYVERRGETQYF
TRBJ2-7 TRBV3-1 CASRFLNEQYF
TRBJ2-1 TRBV5-1 CASSLLQGSSYNEQFF
TRBJ2-7 TRBV6-5 CASSYREGGQGSSYEQYF
TRBJ2-5 TRBV30 CAWSGGGTQYF
TRBJ1-1 TRBV20-1 CSAEPGQGARGAFF
TRBJ2-7 TRBV6-2/TRBV6-3 CASSSLLAGMGEQYF
TRBJ2-1 TRBV2 CASSRQRVRSYEQFF
TRBJ2-1 TRBV5-1 CASSLRDRGTDEQFF
TRBJ2-1 TRBV12-3/TRBV12-4 CASSPARDWGGEQFF
TRBJ2-3 TRBV10-3 CAISGDSLIDTQYF
TRBJ2-4 TRBV29-1 CSAVAGGPREQYF
TRBJ2-3 TRBV7-2 CASSLAGLAGRTDTQYF
TRBJ2-1 TRBV6-1 CASSELDRVVAVGQFF
TRBJ2-1 TRBV12-3/TRBV12-4 CASLPGTGVGYEQFF
TRBJ1-1 TRBV29-1 CSVEVGQGRGSNTEAFF
TRBJ2-3 TRBV2 CATRSGVRTDTQYF
TRBJ2-1 TRBV6-1 CASRPPGLAGVKLTNEQFF
TRBJ1-5 TRBV3-1 CASSQVGSMGSNQPQHF
TRBJ2-1 TRBV20-1 CSARRPGTSGGRSSYNEQFF
TRBJ2-7 TRBV6-6 CASSSTLEQYF
TRBJ2-3 TRBV24-1 CATSDRRSGSTDTQYF
TRBJ2-3 TRBV18 CASSPPNRRGATDTQYF
TRBJ2-7 TRBV7-9 CASQGPTSDLYEQYF
. TRBV27 CASLPRTGGAGTSGYEQYF
TRBJ2-1 TRBV7-2 CASSRGQGMYNEQFF
TRBJ1-5 TRBV7-2 CASSLSGGGQPQHF
TRBJ1-2 TRBV6-5 CASRKQGRNYGYTF
TRBJ1-4 TRBV3-1 CASSLRDTSNEKLFF
TRBJ1-5 TRBV28 CASSLGGGHSDFPQHF